The table lists the clone carrying this TCR beta chain with many counts. With 6 bases removed from V and 4 bases from J, the gap between germline ends came to 18 bases. Germline V gene data show CDR1 as MNHEY and CDR2 as SVGAGI. The CDR3 consists of 15 residues. Cells sorted as Tregs were CD4+, CD25+ and CD127-/low. TCRdb used MiXCR to reprocess the 5' RACE reads, holding one entry per CDR3 protein. The data contain about 32,000 distinct CDR3 sequences, 25% to 30% of them singletons. The origin of this receptor is a female donor with breast cancer. Specimen: tumor-infiltrating Tregs sorted from the breast tumor. The chain combines TRBV6-5 with TRBJ1-1, with TRBD1 as a possible D gene (6 bases). The CDR3 sequence: CASRYGEGGGTEAFF. For the CDR3, the DNA is TGTGCCAGCAGGTACGGGGAGGGAGGGGGCACTGAAGCTTTCTTT.